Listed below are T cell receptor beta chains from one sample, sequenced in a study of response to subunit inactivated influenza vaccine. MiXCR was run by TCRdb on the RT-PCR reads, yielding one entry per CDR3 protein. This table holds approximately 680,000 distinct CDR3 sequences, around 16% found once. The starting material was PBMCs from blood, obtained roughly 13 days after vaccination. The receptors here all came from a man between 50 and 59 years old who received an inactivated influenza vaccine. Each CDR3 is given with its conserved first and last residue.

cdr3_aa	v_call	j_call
CASSYTGPFYEQYF	TRBV28	TRBJ2-7
CSVEGQAYEQYF	TRBV29-1	TRBJ2-7
CASSQDSAGRPTEAFF	TRBV4-1	TRBJ1-1
CASSSILARSVYEQYF	TRBV7-2	TRBJ2-7
CSAMGPTGSNEKLFF	TRBV20-1	TRBJ1-4
CASSFGNQPQHF	TRBV12-3/TRBV12-4	TRBJ1-5
CASSQDNRYSSYEQYF	TRBV3-1	TRBJ2-7
CASSHRLGLADHTGELFF	TRBV14	TRBJ2-2
CSVFLAGVGNEQFF	TRBV20-1	TRBJ2-1
CASSVILAGGGQETQYF	TRBV5-6	TRBJ2-5
CASSFSSRETQYF	TRBV28	TRBJ2-5
CASKDRVSSTDTQYF	TRBV27	TRBJ2-3
CATSEYQGNEQFF	TRBV24-1	TRBJ2-1
CASSFPLFGRGNTGELFF	TRBV11-2	TRBJ2-2
CASSQEITYEQYF	TRBV4-3	TRBJ2-7